This entry lists 5 T cell receptor beta chains sequenced from one sample in a study of blood T cell repertoires in COVID-19. Measured with immunoSEQ multiplex PCR; TCRdb has only the in-frame clones, and not every one. The sample records approximately 130,000 clones, approximately 80% being singletons. The sequenced sample consisted of peripheral blood. These receptors were obtained from an older woman with active or convalescent COVID-19.

The chain links TRBV7-2 to TRBJ2-2, with TRBD2 matching over 9 bases. Trimming took 1 base from V and 6 from J; bases not matched to a gene: 9. Germline values: CDR1 SGHTA, CDR2 FQGNSA. CDR3 size: 17 residues. Here the CDR3 DNA reads TGTGCCAGCAGCTTAGAGCCTAGCGGGACACCGGCCGGGGAGCTGTTTTTT. It encodes CASSLEPSGTPAGELFF.

The chain employs TRBV5-1 and TRBJ2-2, with D perhaps matching TRBD2 (5 bases). Germline assignment: CDR1 SGHRS and CDR2 YFSETQ. The CDR3 loop spans 15 amino acids. Trimming shortened V by 4 bases and J by 4 bases, and 14 bases separated the two germline ends. The CDR3 is CASSNVARGTGELFF. The CDR3 DNA reads TGCGCCAGCAGCAATGTTGCTCGGGGCACCGGGGAGCTGTTTTTT.

The V and J genes are TRBV2 and TRBJ2-3, with D possibly being TRBD2 (6 bases). Between the trimmed V and J ends, which lost 6 bases and 4 bases, there was a span of 14 bases. The CDR3 length is 14 residues. CDR1 and CDR2 (germline): SNHLY, FYNNEI. CDR3 amino acids: CASRDYGGADTQYF. The CDR3 region has the DNA TGTGCCAGCAGAGATTACGGGGGAGCAGATACGCAGTATTTT.

This chain connects TRBV29-1 to TRBJ1-5; TRBD1 matches 7 bases. Losses at the gene ends were 4 bases for V and 6 bases for J; bases not matched to a gene: 6. The germline V gene has CDR1 SQVTM and CDR2 ANQGSEA. The CDR3 contains 13 residues. The chain's CDR3 is CSVGGAGGQPQHF. Written as DNA, the CDR3 is TGCAGCGTTGGAGGGGCAGGGGGTCAGCCCCAGCATTTT.

This chain uses TRBV19 with TRBJ2-7; the D gene is possibly TRBD2 (6 bases). Trimming stripped 6 bases from V and 1 base from J, with 16 bases between. Germline assignment: CDR1 LNHDA and CDR2 SQIVND (reference sequence). The CDR3 runs to 15 residues. CDR3 protein: CASSAIAEPSYEQYF. DNA of the CDR3: TGTGCCAGTAGCGCGATAGCGGAACCTTCCTACGAGCAGTACTTC.